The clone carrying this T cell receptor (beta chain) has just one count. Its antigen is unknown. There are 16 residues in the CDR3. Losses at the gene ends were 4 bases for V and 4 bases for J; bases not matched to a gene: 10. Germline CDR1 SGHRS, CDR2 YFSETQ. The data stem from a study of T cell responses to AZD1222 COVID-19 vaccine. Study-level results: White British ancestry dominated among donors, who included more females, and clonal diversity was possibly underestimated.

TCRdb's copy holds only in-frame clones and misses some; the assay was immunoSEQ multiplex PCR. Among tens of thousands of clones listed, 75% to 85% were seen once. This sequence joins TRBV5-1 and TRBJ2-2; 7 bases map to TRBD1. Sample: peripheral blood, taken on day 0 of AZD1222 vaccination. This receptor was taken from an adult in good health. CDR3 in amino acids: CASSASSYRGTGELFF. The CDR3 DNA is TGCGCCAGCAGCGCGTCCTCCTACAGGGGCACCGGGGAGCTGTTTTTT.